This T cell receptor (beta chain) was retrieved from a study of OX40 agonist ivuxolimab in advanced cancers. Sequencing used immunoSEQ multiplex PCR; TCRdb keeps in-frame clones, though not all of them. This repertoire shows fewer than 95,000 clones, about 93% found once; its top ten account for approximately 0.43%. This clone came up a few times. The sample consisted of CD4+ or CD8+ T cells sorted from blood, taken in a trial of the OX40 agonist ivuxolimab. This receptor was obtained from an adult with an advanced solid tumor such as melanoma, head and neck, liver or kidney cancer.

The CDR3: CASSGSGRVYEQYF. For the CDR3, the DNA is TGCGCCAGCAGCGGCAGCGGGAGGGTCTACGAGCAGTACTTC. The chain links TRBV5-1 to TRBJ2-7; 10 nucleotides match TRBD2. The CDR3 has 14 residues. Germline CDR1 and CDR2: SGHRS and YFSETQ. V dropped 4 bases and J dropped 3; count of bases not matched to a gene: 4.